The 28 T cell receptor beta chains below were found in one sample sequenced in a study of blood T cell repertoires in COVID-19. Only in-frame clones appear in the TCRdb table, and some are missing; sequencing was by immunoSEQ multiplex PCR. The sample contains some 65,000 clones, 65% to 90% of which appear only once. Material: peripheral blood. The receptors were gathered from an elderly man with acute or convalescent COVID-19.

This chain joins TRBV5-6 and TRBJ1-2, with 9 nucleotides matching TRBD1. After removal of 1 base from V and 6 bases from J, the junction contained 1 base not matched to a gene. This CDR3 contains 13 residues. Germline values: CDR1 SGHDT, CDR2 YYEEEE. The CDR3 loop reads CASSLRQGDGYTF. CDR3 nucleotide sequence: TGTGCCAGCAGCTTGAGACAGGGGGATGGCTACACCTTC.

V usage is TRBV6-5 and J usage is TRBJ1-2, with D possibly being TRBD1 (6 bases). V lost 6 bases and J lost 2, with 13 bases in between. Germline values: CDR1 MNHEY, CDR2 SVGAGI. This CDR3 region has 14 residues. The CDR3, as DNA: TGTGCCAGCAGGGGGGCCCCTCGCAACTATGGCTACACCTTC. It specifies CASRGAPRNYGYTF.

This clone was seen once. The rearrangement uses TRBV19 and TRBJ2-2; D is perhaps TRBD1 (6 bases). This CDR3 contains 17 residues. The ends were cut back, 6 bases at V and 4 bases at J, with 21 bases in the middle. Germline V gene data show CDR1 as LNHDA and CDR2 as SQIVND (reference sequence). The CDR3, as DNA: TGTGCCAGTAGCATACGGGCAGGGGAAGAGTCCACCGGGGAGCTGTTTTTT. It yields the protein CASSIRAGEESTGELFF.

The genes are TRBV4-3 and TRBJ2-1; maybe TRBD1 (5 bases). Deletions cut 8 bases from V and 6 bases from J, with 20 bases between. This CDR3 contains 15 residues. From germline, CDR1 is LGHNA and CDR2 YSLEER. The CDR3 sequence: CASGDLLRVPNEQFF. CDR3 DNA: TGCGCCAGCGGGGATCTCCTCAGGGTCCCCAATGAGCAGTTCTTC.

The chain recombines TRBV9 with TRBJ2-7; weak D call: TRBD2 (6 bases). V dropped 0 bases and J dropped 5 bases, with 12 bases sitting between them. Germline V gene lookup returns CDR1 SGDLS and CDR2 YYNGEE. The CDR3 consists of 14 residues. CDR3 amino acids: CASSVAPGVDEQYF. For the CDR3, the DNA is TGTGCCAGCAGCGTAGCCCCGGGGGTGGACGAGCAGTACTTC.

This chain connects TRBV6-2 or TRBV6-3 to TRBJ2-1, with 8 nucleotides matching TRBD1. After removal of 5 bases from V and 6 bases from J, the junction contained 9 bases not matched to a gene. Germline assignment: CDR1 MNHEY and CDR2 SVGEGT. This CDR3 spans 15 amino acids. Here the CDR3 reads CASSRLGQGTNEQFF. CDR3 DNA sequence: TGTGCCAGCAGTAGGTTAGGACAGGGCACCAATGAGCAGTTCTTC.

The V gene is TRBV7-9, the J gene TRBJ1-4; D is perhaps TRBD1 (5 bases). This CDR3 has 13 amino acids. The germline CDR1 and CDR2 sequences are SEHNR and FQNEAQ (reference sequence). Trimming cost V 4 bases and J 7 bases, with 10 bases left between them. DNA for the CDR3: TGTGCCAGCAGCTATCTGGGGCCTGAAAAACTGTTTTTT. This encodes CASSYLGPEKLFF. The full variable domain, in which reference TRBV7-9 and TRBJ1-4 provide the parts outside the CDR3, is DTGVSQNPRHKITKRGQNVTFRCDPISEHNRLYWYRQTLGQGPEFLTYFQNEAQLEKSRLLSDRFSAERPKGSFSTLEIQRTEQGDSAMYLCASSYLGPEKLFFGSGTQLSVL.

This sequence joins TRBV6-1 and TRBJ1-4; D ambiguous. Deletions cut 1 base from V and 7 bases from J, with 10 bases between. From germline, CDR1 is MNHNS and CDR2 SASEGT. The CDR3 totals 14 residues. The CDR3 protein is CASSEGSGGEKLFF. The CDR3 DNA follows: TGTGCCAGCAGTGAAGGGTCGGGAGGTGAAAAACTGTTTTTT.

V is TRBV24-1 and J is TRBJ2-2; D remains ambiguous. The V gene lost 3 bases and the J gene lost 0 bases, with 10 bases spanning the gap. This CDR3 comprises 16 residues. The V gene's germline CDR1 is KGHDR and CDR2 SFDVKD. The CDR3 DNA sequence: TGTGCCACCAGTGATATGAGAAAAGCGAACACCGGGGAGCTGTTTTTT. Its translation is CATSDMRKANTGELFF.

The CDR3 is CASSQGSAGELFF. The CDR3 DNA reads TGTGCCAGCAGCCAGGGGTCCGCCGGGGAGCTGTTTTTT. The chain carries TRBV5-5 and TRBJ2-2, with a weak D call TRBD1 (6 bases). The V and J ends lost 4 bases and 6 bases respectively, with 10 bases between them. The CDR3 has 13 residues. Germline V gene sequence: CDR1 SGHKS, CDR2 YYEKEE (reference sequence).

The genes are TRBV2 and TRBJ2-7; 7 positions match TRBD1. This CDR3 contains 11 residues. V shed 6 bases and J 6 bases; nucleotides not matched to a gene: 2. Germline lookup yields CDR1 SNHLY and CDR2 FYNNEI. CDR3 loop: CASRGQFEQYF. In DNA form, the CDR3 reads TGTGCCAGCAGGGGACAGTTCGAGCAGTACTTC.

The chain has TRBV7-2 and TRBJ2-3; D is perhaps TRBD2 (6 bases). The germline CDR1 and CDR2 sequences are SGHTA and FQGNSA. V was pared by 1 base and J by 8 bases, with 16 bases between. The CDR3 sequence is 15 residues long. In DNA form, the CDR3 reads TGTGCCAGCAGCTTAGGGCTAATTAGCGGCAGTACGCAGTATTTT. Translating gives CASSLGLISGSTQYF. The full variable domain, completed using reference TRBV7-2 and TRBJ2-3, is GAGVSQSPSNKVTEKGKDVELRCDPISGHTALYWYRQSLGQGLEFLIYFQGNSAPDKSGLPSDRFSAERTGGSVSTLTIQRTQQEDSAVYLCASSLGLISGSTQYFGPGTRLTVL.

The CDR3 sequence: CSARDLYEQYF. DNA of the CDR3: TGCAGTGCTAGAGACCTATACGAGCAGTACTTC. The gene calls are TRBV20-1 and TRBJ2-7; D call uncertain. This CDR3 is built from 11 residues. Deletions cut 0 bases from V and 4 bases from J, with 4 bases between. Germline CDR1 is DFQATT and CDR2 is SNEGSKA (reference sequence).

This chain uses TRBV19 with TRBJ1-5, with 7 bases that match TRBD1. J was trimmed by 1 base and V by 7 bases; bases with no gene match: 10. Germline-derived CDR1 and CDR2 are LNHDA and SQIVND (reference sequence). The CDR3 loop spans 16 amino acids. Here the CDR3 reads CASTQARDRSNQPQHF. CDR3 coding DNA: TGTGCCAGTACCCAAGCCCGGGACAGAAGCAATCAGCCCCAGCATTTT.

J is TRBJ1-4 and V is TRBV19; no reliable D call. This CDR3 has 16 amino acids. The V gene's germline CDR1 is LNHDA and CDR2 SQIVND (reference sequence). V lost 1 base to trimming and J lost 7 bases, with 16 bases between them. The CDR3 DNA follows: TGTGCCAGTAGTATAGCCGTGGGAGGTTCGGGTGAAAAACTGTTTTTT. Translating gives CASSIAVGGSGEKLFF. The full variable domain, its missing parts supplied by reference TRBV19 and TRBJ1-4, is DGGITQSPKYLFRKEGQNVTLSCEQNLNHDAMYWYRQDPGQGLRLIYYSQIVNDFQKGDIAEGYSVSREKKESFPLTVTSAQKNPTAFYLCASSIAVGGSGEKLFFGSGTQLSVL.

This chain links TRBV6-1 with TRBJ1-5; TRBD1 agrees at 8 bases. V lost 4 bases and J lost 3; bases outside the gene matches: 11. The CDR3 totals 17 residues. The germline CDR1 and CDR2 sequences are MNHNS and SASEGT. CDR3 nucleotides: TGTGCCAGCAGTGGGACGACAGGGGCTTGGGTCAATCAGCCCCAGCATTTT. Translation gives CASSGTTGAWVNQPQHF.

The chain joins TRBV30 to TRBJ2-3, with unresolved D. Germline V CDR1 and CDR2: GTSNPN, SVGIG (reference sequence). There are 13 residues in the CDR3. V was trimmed by 2 bases and J by 0 bases, leaving 6 bases between them. CDR3 coding DNA: TGTGCCTGGAGTCATAGTAGCACAGATACGCAGTATTTT. Translation: CAWSHSSTDTQYF.

V is TRBV2 and J is TRBJ2-5; D remains ambiguous. The V gene's germline CDR1 is SNHLY and CDR2 FYNNEI. Trimming removed 7 bases from V and 5 bases from J, with 8 bases in between. The CDR3 has 11 residues. This CDR3 reads CASTSLETQYF. The CDR3 nucleotides read TGTGCCAGCACGTCACTGGAGACCCAGTACTTC.

The V call is TRBV5-4, the J call TRBJ1-4; D remains ambiguous. This CDR3 has 13 residues. V lost 1 base, J lost 7 bases, and 8 bases lay in between. The germline CDR1 and CDR2 sequences are SGHNT and YYREEE (reference sequence). The CDR3 DNA reads as TGTGCCAGCAGCTTGTTGGCTGGTGAAAAACTGTTTTTT. It encodes CASSLLAGEKLFF.

The V gene is TRBV3-1 (or the pseudogene TRBV3-2), the J gene TRBJ1-6; possibly TRBD1 for D (5 bases). V lost 4 bases, J lost 10 bases, and 14 bases lay in between. Germline V gene data show CDR1 as LGHDT and CDR2 as YNNKEL (reference sequence). CDR3 length: 14 amino acids. DNA for the CDR3: TGTGCCAGCAGCCCGCAAAGACAGTCCTCACCCCTCCACTTT. This codes for CASSPQRQSSPLHF.

This clone was picked up a small number of times. The chain employs TRBV5-1 and TRBJ2-1, with 12 bases aligning to TRBD1. V shed 4 bases and J 8 bases; nucleotides not matched to a gene: 7. The CDR3 consists of 15 residues. Germline CDR1 is SGHRS and CDR2 is YFSETQ. The DNA of the CDR3 is TGCGCCAGCAGCCAGGGGACAGGGGGCTTCGATGAGCAGTTCTTC. Residues: CASSQGTGGFDEQFF.

This sequence joins TRBV30 and TRBJ1-1; no firm D call. CDR1 GTSNPN and CDR2 SVGIG come from the germline V gene (reference sequence). V lost 4 bases and J 1 base, leaving 4 bases between the germline ends. The CDR3 consists of 11 residues. The CDR3 nucleotides are TGTGCCTGGACCAAGAACACTGAAGCTTTCTTT. Encoded protein: CAWTKNTEAFF.

The chain joins TRBV6-1 to TRBJ2-7, with 7 bases identical to TRBD1. The V gene's germline CDR1 is MNHNS and CDR2 SASEGT. The CDR3 is made up of 14 amino acids. With 3 bases clipped from V and 3 bases from J, the junction kept 5 bases outside the gene matches. The CDR3 DNA is TGTGCCAGCAGTGAGGGGACAGCTTTCTACGAGCAGTACTTC. Residues: CASSEGTAFYEQYF.

In its sample, this clone was seen a few times. This rearrangement joins TRBV29-1 to TRBJ1-4, with 11 positions matching TRBD1. Per germline, CDR1 SQVTM and CDR2 ANQGSEA. This CDR3 comprises 12 residues. With V trimmed by 6 bases and J by 10 bases, 4 bases remained unmatched. This CDR3 reads CSVDGTGGKLFF. For the CDR3, the DNA is TGCAGCGTGGACGGGACAGGGGGAAAACTGTTTTTT.

The rearrangement links TRBV11-2 to TRBJ2-1; D not certain. The CDR3 extends over 14 amino acids. Germline assignment: CDR1 SGHAT and CDR2 FQNNGV. V lost 2 bases to trimming and J lost 7 bases, with 12 bases between them. In DNA form, the CDR3 reads TGTGCCAGCAGCTTATTCCGGGTTGGGAATGAGCAGTTCTTC. Its translation: CASSLFRVGNEQFF. The entire variable domain, with the rest obtained from reference TRBV11-2 and TRBJ2-1, is as follows: EAGVAQSPRYKIIEKRQSVAFWCNPISGHATLYWYQQILGQGPKLLIQFQNNGVVDDSQLPKDRFSAERLKGVDSTLKIQPAKLEDSAVYLCASSLFRVGNEQFFGPGTRLTVL.

The J gene is TRBJ2-7, the V gene TRBV4-3; TRBD2 matches at 8 bases. The CDR3 loop spans 15 amino acids. V was clipped by 1 base and J by 6 bases; unmatched bases: 8. The germline V gene has CDR1 LGHNA and CDR2 YSLEER. CDR3 DNA sequence: TGCGCCAGCAGCCAAGGAGGGGCGGGGGGAGCCGAGCAGTACTTC. Protein product: CASSQGGAGGAEQYF.

The chain is built from TRBV12-5 and TRBJ1-4; 9 bases fit TRBD1. The trim removed 5 bases at V and 8 bases at J, leaving 15 bases unmatched. CDR1 is LGHNT, CDR2 FRNRAP, per germline. The CDR3 is 17 amino acids. Here the CDR3 DNA reads TGTGCTAGTGGTACCTCGGGACAGGGTCTCTGGGGGGAAAAACTGTTTTTT. Translated, it gives CASGTSGQGLWGEKLFF.

The J gene is TRBJ2-2, the V gene TRBV7-2; 12 nucleotides line up with TRBD2. Unmatched junction bases numbered 11, after V lost 5 bases and J lost 4 bases. The CDR3 has 18 amino acids. Germline V lookup: CDR1 SGHTA, CDR2 FQGNSA. CDR3 coding DNA: TGTGCCAGCAGCCTGCTGTCTAGCGGGAGGGGGAGCACCGGGGAGCTGTTTTTT. Translated, it gives CASSLLSSGRGSTGELFF.